The T cell receptor (beta chain) under discussion was sequenced for a study of long-term antiretroviral therapy in people with HIV. This CDR3 comprises 16 residues. Per the germline V gene, CDR1 is MDHEN and CDR2 is SYDVKM. V was clipped by 4 bases and J by 0 bases; unmatched bases: 6. Before they underwent DNA extraction, samples held about 0.95-10 million cryopreserved PBMC. This clone appeared a few times. Samples were assayed with immunoSEQ v3.0 at survey level. Profiling relied on immunoSEQ multiplex PCR, and the TCRdb table lists in-frame clones only, not all of them. The table has 25,000 to 30,000 clones, around 78% seen once.

This TCR was sampled from a man in his late teens or twenties with HIV. The genes are TRBV28 and TRBJ1-1, with 9 bases matching TRBD1. The sample was unsorted PBMCs, taken 1.5 years before starting antiretroviral therapy. The CDR3 nucleotides are TGTGCCAGCAGTTCAACTGGACAGGGGATGAACACTGAAGCTTTCTTT. Amino acid sequence: CASSSTGQGMNTEAFF.